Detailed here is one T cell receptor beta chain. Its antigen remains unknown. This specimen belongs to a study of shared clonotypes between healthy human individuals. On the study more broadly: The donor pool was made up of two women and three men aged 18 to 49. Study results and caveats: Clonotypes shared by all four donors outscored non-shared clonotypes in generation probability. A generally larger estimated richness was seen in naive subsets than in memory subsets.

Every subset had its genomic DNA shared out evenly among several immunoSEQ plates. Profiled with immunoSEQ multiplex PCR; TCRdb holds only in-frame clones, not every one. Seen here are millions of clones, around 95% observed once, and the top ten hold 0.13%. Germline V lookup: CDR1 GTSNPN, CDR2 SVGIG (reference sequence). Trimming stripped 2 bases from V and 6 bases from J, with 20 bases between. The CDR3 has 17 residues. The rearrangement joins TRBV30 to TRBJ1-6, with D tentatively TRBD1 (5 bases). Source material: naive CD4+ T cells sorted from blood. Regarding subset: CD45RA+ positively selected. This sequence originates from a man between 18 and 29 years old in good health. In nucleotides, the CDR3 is TGTGCCTGGAGTTTCCGGATTGGGCAGGGCGCTAATTCACCCCTCCACTTT. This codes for CAWSFRIGQGANSPLHF.